The table lists the clone carrying this TCR beta chain with a count of one. The data were taken from a study of cytomegalovirus exposure and HLA in healthy donors. PCR involved 60 Vbeta and 13 Jbeta primers. The protocol was immunoSEQ multiplex PCR, while the TCRdb copy is restricted to in-frame clones and leaves out a portion. The data contain roughly 200,000 clones, 85% to 90% of them singletons. From germline, CDR1 is SNHLY and CDR2 FYNNEI. The CDR3 covers 15 residues. V gave up 6 bases and J gave up 0 bases, with 13 bases separating them. The chain is built from TRBV2 and TRBJ2-3; tentatively, D is TRBD1 (6 bases). The origin of this receptor is a man aged 30-40 years in good health and CMV-seronegative. Sequenced input: PBMCs. The CDR3 DNA sequence: TGTGCCAGCAGGCTACAGGGTCAGAGCACAGATACGCAGTATTTT. It specifies CASRLQGQSTDTQYF. Drawing the rest from reference TRBV2 and TRBJ2-3, the complete variable domain is EPEVTQTPSHQVTQMGQEVILRCVPISNHLYFYWYRQILGQKVEFLVSFYNNEISEKSEIFDDQFSVERPDGSNFTLKIRSTKLEDSAMYFCASRLQGQSTDTQYFGPGTRLTVL.